This T cell receptor beta chain was obtained from a study of blood T cell repertoires in COVID-19. The assay was immunoSEQ multiplex PCR, and TCRdb's table has in-frame clones only and misses some. Among more than 300,000 clones listed, around nine tenths were seen once. Cohort allocation depended upon clinical history that participants reported. The source material was PBMCs or T cells enriched from blood (not recorded which). The TCR originated in a woman under 30 who had recovered from COVID-19.

The CDR3 is CASSAWEFNYGYTF. The CDR3 DNA sequence: TGTGCCAGCTCAGCCTGGGAGTTTAACTATGGCTACACCTTC. This chain links TRBV18 with TRBJ1-2; D uncertain. CDR3 length equals 14 residues. V lost 5 bases to trimming and J lost 1 base, with 11 bases between them. Germline V gene data show CDR1 as KGHSH and CDR2 as LQKENI. Variable domain in full (rest from reference TRBV18 and TRBJ1-2): NAGVMQNPRHLVRRRGQEARLRCSPMKGHSHVYWYRQLPEEGLKFMVYLQKENIIDESGMPKERFSAEFPKEGPSILRIQQVVRGDSAAYFCASSAWEFNYGYTFGSGTRLTVV.